These T cell receptor beta chains were read from a single sample in a study of T-cell memory formation after mild COVID-19. Via MiXCR, TCRdb re-called the 5' RACE reads, giving one row per CDR3 protein. The table has fewer than 600,000 distinct CDR3 sequences, roughly 21% seen once. The sequencing sample was made of PBMCs or a T cell subset sorted from them (not recorded which). These receptors came from an adult woman who had mild COVID-19 (a few samples of this study predate the infection). Cell type and time point are not known. The conserved cysteine and the conserved F or W are not part of the CDR3 here. A clone size is listed for some rows: how often the clone was seen (once, few, many), or a class if it is expanded.

j_call cdr3_length v_call clone_size cdr3_aa
TRBJ2-1 12 TRBV2 NA ASSPSGVYNEQF
TRBJ2-7 14 TRBV7-2 NA ASSPPGSRSSYEQY
TRBJ1-1 10 TRBV30 few ANTARGGKAF
TRBJ2-6 16 TRBV27 few ASSLSLAGLSGANVLT
TRBJ1-2 9 TRBV20-1 few SATSNYGYT
TRBJ2-7 8 TRBV7-9 many ASRFNEQY
TRBJ2-1 16 TRBV7-6 many ASSLTLMTSGGRAEQF
TRBJ1-5 13 TRBV6-5 few ASSRRTGDYQPQH
TRBJ1-2 12 TRBV29-1 NA SVGVVTVYGGYT
TRBJ2-2 14 TRBV7-6 NA ASSAGAPPNTGELF
TRBJ2-7 9 TRBV29-1 NA SVLDTYEQY
TRBJ2-7 11 TRBV5-1 few ASSLEGLAAQY
TRBJ2-5 14 TRBV5-1 few ASSLEASGGQETQY
TRBJ1-1 12 TRBV5-6 few ASSSYRLNTEAF
TRBJ1-1 11 TRBV2 many ASAGNEDTEAF
TRBJ2-1 12 TRBV5-1 NA ASSQPTPRNEQF
TRBJ2-2 14 TRBV6-5 NA ASSSRQGANTGELF
TRBJ2-1 16 TRBV18 few ASSPPNQVSTGGNEQF
TRBJ2-3 15 TRBV21-1 NA ASSKRNGTSSTDTQY
TRBJ1-1 10 TRBV20-1 few SARMLRNMAF
TRBJ1-5 11 TRBV12-3/TRBV12-4 NA ASSAVGNQPQH
TRBJ2-7 14 TRBV30 few AWSVGRGNPSYEQY
TRBJ2-5 13 TRBV7-2 few ASSSKAGDQETQY
TRBJ2-3 12 TRBV6-1 few ASSEAASGGSQY
TRBJ2-4 15 TRBV6-1 NA ASRPGQGATAKNIQY
TRBJ2-3 12 TRBV12-3/TRBV12-4 few ASSDRDREYTQY
TRBJ1-2 14 TRBV7-2 few ASSPGRRAKIDGYT
TRBJ2-1 11 TRBV30 NA AVSTANGNEQF
TRBJ2-3 13 TRBV20-1 few SAIRRDTTPDTQY
TRBJ2-3 14 TRBV18 NA ASSTDLAGLSDTQY
TRBJ1-1 11 TRBV29-1 few SVKGQLNTEAF
TRBJ2-7 11 TRBV7-9 NA ASRLPGAVEQY
TRBJ2-5 13 TRBV27 few ASSLFPSGLETQY
TRBJ2-1 16 TRBV7-2 once ASSFDYKSTSSYNEQF
TRBJ2-7 12 TRBV20-1 many SARPNLGAYEQY
TRBJ2-1 14 TRBV5-1 NA ASSAGLAGDYNEQF
TRBJ1-5 11 TRBV20-1 NA SARDHLSKPQH
TRBJ2-1 13 TRBV9 many ASSVAGGSYNEQF
TRBJ2-2 13 TRBV10-3 few AISLGTPNTGELF
TRBJ2-5 11 TRBV2 NA ASSGSGLETQY
TRBJ1-2 11 TRBV7-2 many ASSLGGALGYT
TRBJ2-7 15 TRBV9 NA ASSPRPESASSYEQY
TRBJ2-5 12 TRBV3-1 NA ASSHDRGFQTQY